Described below is a single TCR beta chain sequence and its context. Assay used: immunoSEQ multiplex PCR; TCRdb lists only in-frame clones, some missing. The sample contains approximately 120,000 clones, 84% of which appear only once. CDR1 is SGHAT, CDR2 FQNNGV, per germline. This CDR3 is built from 13 residues. Deletions cut 3 bases from V and 2 bases from J, with 7 bases between. This sample was taken from a study of blood T cell repertoires in COVID-19. The genes are TRBV11-2 and TRBJ1-2; the D is unclear. The clonotype comes from a woman aged 45-59 years with acute or convalescent COVID-19. Sequencing input: peripheral blood. CDR3 sequence reads: CASSFIPNYGYTF. CDR3 DNA: TGTGCCAGCAGCTTTATCCCCAACTATGGCTACACCTTC.